This record looks at one T cell receptor beta chain sequence and its context. What antigen it recognizes has not been identified. No much larger clone exists at a distance of one base, and base qualities are not known. This entry comes from a study of cytomegalovirus exposure and HLA in healthy donors (dated by TCRdb to 2015 to 2018). For context, the study as a whole: According to an earlier analysis of 587 of the donors, roughly 180 million T cells yielded 117 million unique TCR beta sequences and 276 Gb of sequence data. All discovery cohort repertoires had been generated on a single sequencing platform. The study used immunosequencing to profile the T cell repertoires of hundreds of subjects and linked those repertoires to cytomegalovirus serostatus. A handful of DR-DQ haplotypes were handled as single units for association and clustering because linkage in the cohort was strong. HLA typing included class I and class II loci at four-digit resolution. To decide whether each TCR beta V gene segment behaved as functional or pseudogenic, an earlier analysis of over 500 of the donors relied on high-throughput TCR beta sequencing. A later genetic analysis took genome-wide SNP genotypes for about 65% of the 666 donors and used that subset as a discovery cohort. A separate validation cohort of roughly 130 different subjects was used in addition to the roughly 700-subject first cohort. About 300 gigabases of sequencing data and 70 million to 100 million unique TCR sequences were included in an early release covering about 700 HLA-typed donors. A later analysis re-examined previously published TCR beta repertoires from more than 600 donors and added high-resolution HLA genotyping to investigate patterns of TCR occurrence. The later analysis used no new phenotypic data to find candidate immune exposures, relying instead on TCR beta sequences and their occurrence across donors. The study combined high-throughput TCR immunosequencing, statistical association of individual TCRs with disease status, and machine learning to predict cytomegalovirus infection status. Typing coverage differed by locus: A, B, C, DRB1 and DQB1 were typed in roughly 620-630 donors, DQA1 in approximately 520, DPA1 in 606, and DPB1 in 400 to 480. Donor age, sex, ethnicity and CMV serostatus were compiled together with the repertoire data. Of the 350 to 450 genotyped donors, over 70% fell in the genetic ancestry cluster associated with self-reported Caucasian donors. Across around 400 genotyped donors of the cohort, an average of approximately 240,000 unique TCR beta nucleotide sequences per donor were sequenced, and 15% to 20% of those sequences were non-productive. The aim of the study was to test whether cataloging public T cell receptors could identify signatures of past pathogen exposure.

In total, approximately 700 healthy bone marrow donors made up the cohort. All cohort members were sampled while nominally healthy, although unrecorded immune exposures were likely present. The donor tested CMV seropositive, placing the donor among the 290 or so seropositive members of the cohort. A peripheral blood sample was provided by each donor, and peripheral blood mononuclear cells were used for TCR beta sequencing. Genomic DNA was extracted from the blood cell samples with the Qiagen DNeasy Blood Extraction Kit. From a lookup of the germline V gene, CDR1 and CDR2 are SGHTA and FQGNSA. Reading from cysteine to phenylalanine, the CDR3 counts 18 amino acids. Only CDR3 DNA is held: 54 bases, read in frame from base 1. V is trimmed back by 4 bases and J by 4 bases, and the junction contains 8 bases that no gene match accounts for. The library was built by means of the immunoSEQ multiplex PCR assay. For the multiplex PCR, a mixture combining 60 forward primers for TCR Vbeta segments and 13 reverse primers for TCR Jbeta segments was used. A multiplex PCR assay on genomic DNA amplified the CDR3 region of rearranged TCR beta genes. The amplified TCR beta libraries were sequenced on the Illumina HiSeq System as 87-base-pair reads. Processing in the source paper ran as follows. A later analysis counted 65 million to 90 million unique TCR beta chains across the 500 to 850 repertoires, and some 11 million of these chains were shared by at least two donors. Raw reads were error-corrected and collapsed into unique sequences by a nearest-neighbor algorithm in which closely related sequences were merged to remove PCR and sequencing errors. CDR3 sequences were aligned to IMGT reference sequences to assign V, D and J gene segments. For a sequence to be retained, a match of at least six nucleotides to both a V gene segment and a J gene segment was required. A rearrangement was called productive if the CDR3 had no stop codons and remained in frame with V and J, and every other rearrangement was called non-productive. Following IMGT convention, CDR3 was defined as the stretch from the second conserved V-encoded cysteine up to the conserved J-encoded phenylalanine. In an earlier analysis of around 570 of the donors, sequences lacking an unambiguous match to a single V gene segment were excluded. In an earlier analysis of a few hundred of the donors, a V segment was called functional when productive rearrangements were above 56.7%, and segregating when the standard deviation between donors exceeded 5%. A statistical classification framework was built to diagnose cytomegalovirus status from the catalog of TCR beta chain sequences. In a later analysis, TCR nucleotide sequences were compared against IMGT/GENE-DB human TR gene sequences so that V and J genes could be assigned. A later analysis assigned CDR3 sequences and most-parsimonious VDJ recombination scenarios with the TCRdist pipeline. A later analysis defined each TCR beta chain by its CDR3 amino acid sequence plus V-gene family, and excluded reads lacking a unique V-gene family. In a later analysis, 550 to 650 highly shared, low-generation-probability nucleotide sequences were removed to address suspected cross-contamination and a sequencing artifact. In a later analysis, a clonal expansion index for each public chain was calculated from normalized within-repertoire ranks of inferred template counts. Generation probabilities in a later analysis came from a VDJ recombination model fitted to out-of-frame rearrangements, and those results were checked against IGoR. In a later analysis, hypergeometric tests were used to score TCR-TCR, TCR-HLA and TCR-CMV co-occurrence, with a repertoire-size bias correction applied to TCR pairs. False discovery rates were estimated in a later analysis by permuting HLA or CMV assignments 20 times. In a later analysis, co-occurring TCRs were grouped using DBSCAN, and TCRdist sequence similarity was added for clustering within HLA-allele-positive subsets. For co-occurrence clustering, repertoires with fewer than 30,000 or more than 120,000 public chains were excluded, along with five repertoires with anomalous nucleotide sharing. TCRdb carries this immuneACCESS record with in-frame sequences only. Its versions omit some clonotypes, under half of them owing to an unresolved V gene in the studies checked, with the rest unexplained. V, J and clone size reflect that table, while D and trimming were determined from the DNA. The sample table records around 130,000 clones; about 70% of these occur just once. Clones ranked in the top ten supply approximately 2.6% of the sample.

On the study overall, not on this receptor specifically: Sequencing depth was assumed to be roughly uniform across donors in the presence/absence analyses, though that assumption may not hold. In a later analysis, about 17,000 TCR beta sequences were associated with specific HLA alleles at a false discovery rate of 0.05. A later analysis found that TCR association rates varied across HLA loci, with DRB1 alleles showing the most associated TCRs and HLA-C alleles the fewest. The authors suggested that the approach could potentially be generalized to other disease states and immunological phenotypes. A further reported finding was that TCR beta sequences accurately predicted the HLA-A and HLA-B alleles for most subjects in the first cohort. The only immune exposure information available for the cohort was CMV serostatus. This cohort had only TCR beta chains sequenced, and the lack of alpha or paired-chain data limited which features could be detected. A later genetic analysis reported fewer N-insertions in productive TCRs among donors in an Asian-associated ancestry cluster than the roughly 700-donor mean. Some IMGT-functional V segments, including TRBV6-2 and TRBV6-3, could not be distinguished by the 87-base-pair reads and were therefore excluded. In both the original and validation cohorts, the classifier was reported to diagnose cytomegalovirus status with high specificity and sensitivity. Most TCR sequences were seen in very few donors, while some public TCRs were found in many individuals. The earlier analysis of approximately 590 of the donors excluded approximately 17 rarely observed V segments, including chromosome 9 orphons, because counts were too low. A group of highly shared sequence variants was considered likely to be a technical artifact of the sequencing pipeline. In a later genetic analysis, a missense DCLRE1C variant was associated with V-gene and J-gene trimming of TCR beta chains, and the association was replicated in an independent cohort. Compared with equally common non-associated chains, HLA-associated TCR beta chains in a later analysis were more clonally expanded and had lower generation probabilities. Strong co-occurrence of HLA alleles, especially DR and DQ, made assigning TCR associations to individual alleles difficult. Because some donors lacked HLA typing at each locus, the association tests relied only on the typed subset. A later analysis reported that several top co-occurrence clusters appeared linked to parvovirus B19, influenza, CMV and Epstein-Barr virus. According to a later analysis, most CMV-associated TCR beta chains appeared to be HLA-restricted, and the HLA associations seemed to be driven largely by CMV exposure. Three of the identified cytomegalovirus-associated TCR beta chains were confirmed in vitro to be specific for cytomegalovirus antigens. Correlated functional status among segregating V segments might be attributable to linkage disequilibrium, but an unknown experimental factor could not be ruled out. In an earlier analysis of 587 of the donors, most TCR beta V segments appeared in productive rearrangements about 90% or about 30% of the time, broadly matching IMGT annotations. A total of fewer than 200 TCR beta chains were listed by the study as associated with cytomegalovirus.

The rearranged segments are TRBV7-2 and TRBJ2-3, and 16 bases in between align with TRBD2. This sequence was found in a woman aged 55-70 years in good health and CMV-seropositive. The sequenced sample was PBMCs. At the DNA level, the sequence is TGTGCCAGCAGCTCGGCCGGGACTAGCGGGGGGGCCGCAGATACGCAGTATTTT. Its translation reads: CASSSAGTSGGAADTQYF.